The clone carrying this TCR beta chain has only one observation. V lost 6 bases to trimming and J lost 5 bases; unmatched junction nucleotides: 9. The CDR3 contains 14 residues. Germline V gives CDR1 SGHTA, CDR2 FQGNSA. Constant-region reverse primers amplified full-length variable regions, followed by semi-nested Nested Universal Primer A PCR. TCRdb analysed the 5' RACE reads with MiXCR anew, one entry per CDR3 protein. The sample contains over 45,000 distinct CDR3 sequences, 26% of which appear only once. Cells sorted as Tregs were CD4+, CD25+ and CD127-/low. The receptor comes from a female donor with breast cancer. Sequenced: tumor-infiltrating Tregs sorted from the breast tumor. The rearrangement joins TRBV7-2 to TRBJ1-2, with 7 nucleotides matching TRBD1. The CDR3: CASRDGQGGYGYTF. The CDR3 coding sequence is TGTGCCAGCAGGGACGGGCAGGGGGGATATGGCTACACCTTC.